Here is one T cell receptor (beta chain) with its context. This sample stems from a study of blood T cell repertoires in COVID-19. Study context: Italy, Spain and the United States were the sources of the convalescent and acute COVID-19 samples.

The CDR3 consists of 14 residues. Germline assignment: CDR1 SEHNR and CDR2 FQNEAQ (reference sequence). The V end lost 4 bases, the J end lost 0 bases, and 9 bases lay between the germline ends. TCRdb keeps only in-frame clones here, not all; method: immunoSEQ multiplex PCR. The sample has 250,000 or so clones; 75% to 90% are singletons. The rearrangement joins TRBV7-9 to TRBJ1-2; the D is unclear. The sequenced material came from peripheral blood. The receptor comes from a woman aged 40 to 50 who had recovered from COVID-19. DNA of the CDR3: TGTGCCAGCAGCTCTGAGAGGACTAACTATGGCTACACCTTC. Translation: CASSSERTNYGYTF.